The 14 T cell receptor beta chains below all came from one sample that was sequenced in a study of control samples from healthy donors and cancer patients (dated by TCRdb to 2018 to 2020). Receptor libraries were prepared by the immunoSEQ multiplex PCR assay. Drawn from immuneACCESS, this table holds only the in-frame rearrangements with V and J called that TCRdb kept. Clones are partly lost; checked studies trace under half to an unresolved V gene and leave the rest unexplained. The sample contains over 85,000 clones, less than 90% of them found a single time. The biggest ten clones account for 9.5% to 10% of the sample. Sequencing used PBMCs. Every receptor here comes from a woman aged 50 to 60 with colorectal cancer.

V and J are TRBV5-1 and TRBJ2-1; tentatively, D is TRBD1 (6 bases). This CDR3 region has 16 residues. Germline V gene data show CDR1 as SGHRS and CDR2 as YFSETQ. V was cut by 3 bases and J by 0 bases, with 13 bases left in between. The CDR3 nucleotides read TGCGCCAGCAGCTGGGGACACTTAAGCTCCTACAATGAGCAGTTCTTC. Translation: CASSWGHLSSYNEQFF. Supplemented by reference TRBV5-1 and TRBJ2-1, the full variable domain reads KAGVTQTPRYLIKTRGQQVTLSCSPISGHRSVSWYQQTPGQGLQFLFEYFSETQRNKGNFPGRFSGRQFSNSRSEMNVSTLELGDSALYLCASSWGHLSSYNEQFFGPGTRLTVL.

The chain combines TRBV5-6 with TRBJ1-2, with TRBD1 matching 8 bases. CDR1 and CDR2 from the germline V gene are SGHDT and YYEEEE. The CDR3 totals 14 residues. The V gene end was trimmed by 4 bases and the J gene end by 2 bases; junction bases not matched to a gene: 4. The CDR3 reads CASSIRTGNYGYTF. The CDR3 nucleotides are TGTGCCAGCAGCATCCGGACAGGGAACTATGGCTACACCTTC. Looking up the rest from reference TRBV5-6 and TRBJ1-2 gives the full variable domain: DAGVTQSPTHLIKTRGQQVTLRCSPKSGHDTVSWYQQALGQGPQFIFQYYEEEERQRGNFPDRFSGHQFPNYSSELNVNALLLGDSALYLCASSIRTGNYGYTFGSGTRLTVV.

Comment on this clone: Sequence at one end of the junction differs from germline and may be a read error. The chain couples TRBV7-3 to TRBJ1-1, with 7 positions matching TRBD1. Germline V lookup: CDR1 SGHTA, CDR2 FQGTGA. CDR3 length: 15 amino acids. CDR3 nucleotides: TGTGCCAGCAGCCTAACAGGGGATCCGTACACTGAAGCTTTCTTT. This encodes CASSLTGDPYTEAFF.

Only a few counts were recorded for this clone. The chain recombines TRBV5-6 with TRBJ2-7; 9 bases are shared with TRBD1. CDR1 SGHDT and CDR2 YYEEEE come from the germline V gene. Germline trimming cut 4 bases from V and 4 bases from J; bases unmatched to any gene: 6. This CDR3 comprises 14 residues. CDR3 loop: CASSGGQGLYEQYV. DNA of the CDR3: TGTGCCAGCAGCGGAGGACAGGGGTTGTACGAGCAGTACGTC.

The rearrangement links TRBV9 to TRBJ1-1; D may be TRBD1 (6 bases). Germline V gene data show CDR1 as SGDLS and CDR2 as YYNGEE. There are 15 residues in the CDR3. V was trimmed by 0 bases and J by 4 bases, leaving 13 bases between them. This CDR3 is CASSVAVVGGTEAFF. The DNA for the CDR3 is TGTGCCAGCAGCGTAGCTGTCGTAGGGGGCACTGAAGCTTTCTTT.

The genes are TRBV9 and TRBJ2-5; the match to TRBD1 covers 8 bases. There are 15 residues in the CDR3. The trim removed 3 bases at V and 4 bases at J, leaving 8 bases unmatched. Germline assignment: CDR1 SGDLS and CDR2 YYNGEE. CDR3 in amino acids: CASSGGTGHLETQYF. Written as DNA, the CDR3 is TGTGCCAGCAGCGGAGGGACAGGTCACTTAGAGACCCAGTACTTC.

The chain links TRBV2 to TRBJ2-7; 10 positions agree with TRBD1. Germline values: CDR1 SNHLY, CDR2 FYNNEI. The trim removed 7 bases at V and 2 bases at J, leaving 2 bases unmatched. The CDR3 has 13 amino acids. For the CDR3, the DNA is TGTGCCAGCACGGACAGGGGGACCTACGAGCAGTACGTC. Its translation is CASTDRGTYEQYV.

This clone was observed once. The rearrangement joins TRBV5-1 to TRBJ2-5; 8 bases match TRBD2. V trimming: 2 bases; J trimming: 5 bases; junction bases outside the gene matches: 8. The CDR3 loop spans 15 amino acids. Germline V gene data show CDR1 as SGHRS and CDR2 as YFSETQ. The CDR3 loop reads CASSFTGGADETQYF. DNA for the CDR3: TGCGCCAGCAGCTTCACGGGGGGGGCCGACGAGACCCAGTACTTC.

The chain carries TRBV6-5 and TRBJ2-6; D is uncertain. Trimming shortened V by 8 bases and J by 3 bases, and 8 bases separated the two germline ends. Germline V gene data show CDR1 as MNHEY and CDR2 as SVGAGI. The CDR3 is 13 residues long. The CDR3 sequence is CASHAFGANVLTF. CDR3 DNA: TGTGCCAGCCATGCGTTTGGGGCCAACGTCCTGACTTTC.

The chain has TRBV28 and TRBJ1-1; D unresolved. This CDR3 region has 14 residues. V lost 7 bases, J lost 5 bases, and 17 bases lay in between. Germline CDR1 and CDR2: MDHEN and SYDVKM. The CDR3: CASIRNDILTEAFF. In DNA form, the CDR3 reads TGTGCCAGCATCCGAAACGACATACTTACTGAAGCTTTCTTT. The complete variable domain, with remaining parts taken from reference TRBV28 and TRBJ1-1, reads DVKVTQSSRYLVKRTGEKVFLECVQDMDHENMFWYRQDPGLGLRLIYFSYDVKMKEKGDIPEGYSVSREKKERFSLILESASTNQTSMYLCASIRNDILTEAFFGQGTRLTVV.

The rearrangement joins TRBV7-2 to TRBJ1-3; TRBD1 matches at 7 bases. Unmatched junction bases numbered 5, after V lost 6 bases and J lost 0 bases. The CDR3 runs to 15 residues. Germline CDR1 reads SGHTA; CDR2 reads FQGNSA. CDR3 loop: CASRRDSVSGNTIYF. Written as DNA, the CDR3 is TGTGCCAGCAGGAGGGACAGCGTCTCTGGAAACACCATATATTTT.

This rearrangement joins TRBV28 to TRBJ2-1, with D tentatively TRBD1 (5 bases). Germline V gene lookup returns CDR1 MDHEN and CDR2 SYDVKM. Between the trimmed V and J ends, which lost 2 bases and 6 bases, there was a span of 20 bases. The CDR3 loop spans 17 amino acids. CDR3 in amino acids: CASSLVRELSRRNEQFF. The CDR3 nucleotides are TGTGCCAGCAGTTTAGTCAGGGAACTAAGTAGGCGCAATGAGCAGTTCTTC. Full variable domain (outside the CDR3, taken from reference TRBV28 and TRBJ2-1): DVKVTQSSRYLVKRTGEKVFLECVQDMDHENMFWYRQDPGLGLRLIYFSYDVKMKEKGDIPEGYSVSREKKERFSLILESASTNQTSMYLCASSLVRELSRRNEQFFGPGTRLTVL.

CDR3 DNA: TGCGCCAGCAGTGAGGGGATCGGCCACCAAGAGACCCAGTACTTC. Its translation is CASSEGIGHQETQYF. The chain uses TRBV10-2 and TRBJ2-5; D not certain. V lost 2 bases and J 0 bases, leaving 10 bases between the germline ends. CDR3 length equals 15 residues. The germline V gene encodes CDR1 WSHSY and CDR2 SAAADI.

This chain joins TRBV7-8 and TRBJ2-1; the match to TRBD1 covers 8 bases. From germline, CDR1 is SGHVS and CDR2 FQNEAQ. Trimming removed 5 bases from V and 9 bases from J; junction bases left unmatched: 9. The CDR3 is 14 amino acids. The CDR3 DNA reads as TGTGCCAGCAGCCCTGGACAGGGTAATGGTGAGCAGTTCTTC. Translation: CASSPGQGNGEQFF. The complete variable domain, with remaining parts taken from reference TRBV7-8 and TRBJ2-1, reads GAGVSQSPRYKVAKRGQDVALRCDPISGHVSLFWYQQALGQGPEFLTYFQNEAQLDKSGLPSDRFFAERPEGSVSTLKIQRTQQEDSAVYLCASSPGQGNGEQFFGPGTRLTVL.